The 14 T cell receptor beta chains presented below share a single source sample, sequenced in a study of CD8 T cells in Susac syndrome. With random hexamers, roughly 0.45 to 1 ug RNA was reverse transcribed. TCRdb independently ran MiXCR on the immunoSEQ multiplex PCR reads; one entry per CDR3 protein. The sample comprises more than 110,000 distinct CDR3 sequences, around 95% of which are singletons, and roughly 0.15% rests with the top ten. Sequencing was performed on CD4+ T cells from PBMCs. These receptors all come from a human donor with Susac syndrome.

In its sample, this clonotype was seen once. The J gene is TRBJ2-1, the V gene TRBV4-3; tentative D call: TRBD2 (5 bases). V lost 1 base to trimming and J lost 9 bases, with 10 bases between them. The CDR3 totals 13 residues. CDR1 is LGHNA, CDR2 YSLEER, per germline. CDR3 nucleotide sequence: TGCGCCAGCAGCCAAGGGAGGTCATTTGAGCAGTTCTTC. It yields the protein CASSQGRSFEQFF.

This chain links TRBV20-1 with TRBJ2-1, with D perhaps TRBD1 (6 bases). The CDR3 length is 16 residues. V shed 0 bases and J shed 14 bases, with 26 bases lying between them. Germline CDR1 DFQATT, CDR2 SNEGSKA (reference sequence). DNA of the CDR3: TGCAGTGCTAGAGATGATATGTTCACTACTGGACAGCAAAAGTTCTTC. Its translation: CSARDDMFTTGQQKFF.

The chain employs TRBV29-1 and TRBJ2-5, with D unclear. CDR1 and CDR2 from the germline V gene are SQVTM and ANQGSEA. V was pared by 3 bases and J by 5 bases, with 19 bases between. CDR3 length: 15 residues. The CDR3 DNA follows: TGCAGCGTTGATCCGGTGGGCGGCGGAGCGGAGACCCAGTACTTC. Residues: CSVDPVGGGAETQYF.

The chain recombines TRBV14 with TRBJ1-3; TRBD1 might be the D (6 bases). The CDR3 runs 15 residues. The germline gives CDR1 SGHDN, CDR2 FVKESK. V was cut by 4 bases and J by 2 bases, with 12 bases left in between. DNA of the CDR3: TGTGCCAGCAGCCTTACGGGGACACCTGGAAACACCATATATTTT. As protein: CASSLTGTPGNTIYF. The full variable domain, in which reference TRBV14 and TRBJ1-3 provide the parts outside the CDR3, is EAGVTQFPSHSVIEKGQTVTLRCDPISGHDNLYWYRRVMGKEIKFLLHFVKESKQDESGMPNNRFLAERTGGTYSTLKVQPAELEDSGVYFCASSLTGTPGNTIYFGEGSWLTVV.

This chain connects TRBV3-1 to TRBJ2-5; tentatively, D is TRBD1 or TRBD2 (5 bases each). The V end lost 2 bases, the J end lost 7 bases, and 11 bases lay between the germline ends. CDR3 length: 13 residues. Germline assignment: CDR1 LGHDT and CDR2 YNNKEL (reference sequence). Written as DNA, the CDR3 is TGTGCCAGCAGCCAACGGGGCGTGGGGACCCAGTACTTC. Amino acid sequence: CASSQRGVGTQYF.

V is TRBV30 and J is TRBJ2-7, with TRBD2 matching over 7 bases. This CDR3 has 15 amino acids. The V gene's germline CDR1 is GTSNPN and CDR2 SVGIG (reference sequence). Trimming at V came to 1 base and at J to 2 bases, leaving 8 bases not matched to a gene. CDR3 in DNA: TGTGCCTGGAGTGCCCGCGCTAGCGGTGCCTACGAGCAGTACTTC. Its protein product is CAWSARASGAYEQYF.

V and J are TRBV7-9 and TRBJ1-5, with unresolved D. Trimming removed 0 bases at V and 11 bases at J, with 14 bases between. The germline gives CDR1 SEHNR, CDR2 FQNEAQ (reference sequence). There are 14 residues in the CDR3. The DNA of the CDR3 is TGTGCCAGCAGCTTAGCGTCCACCCCGGTGGCCCAGCATTTT. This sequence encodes CASSLASTPVAQHF.

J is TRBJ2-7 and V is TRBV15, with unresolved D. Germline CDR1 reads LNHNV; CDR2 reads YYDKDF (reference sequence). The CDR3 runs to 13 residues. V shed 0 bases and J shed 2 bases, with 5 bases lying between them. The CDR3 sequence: CATSRELTYEQYF. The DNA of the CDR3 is TGTGCCACCAGCAGAGAACTGACCTACGAGCAGTACTTC.

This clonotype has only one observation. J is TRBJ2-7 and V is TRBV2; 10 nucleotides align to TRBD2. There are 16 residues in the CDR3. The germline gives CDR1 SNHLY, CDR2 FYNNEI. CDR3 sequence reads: CATREREGLTSYEQYF. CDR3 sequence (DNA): TGTGCAACCAGGGAGCGGGAGGGCCTCACCTCCTACGAGCAGTACTTC.

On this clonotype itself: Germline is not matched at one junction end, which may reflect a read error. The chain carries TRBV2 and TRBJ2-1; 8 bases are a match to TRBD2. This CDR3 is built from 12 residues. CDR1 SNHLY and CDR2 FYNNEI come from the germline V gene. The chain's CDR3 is CASSTLGTRNLF. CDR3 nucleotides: TGTGCCAGCAGCACATTGGGGACTAGAAACCTCTTC.

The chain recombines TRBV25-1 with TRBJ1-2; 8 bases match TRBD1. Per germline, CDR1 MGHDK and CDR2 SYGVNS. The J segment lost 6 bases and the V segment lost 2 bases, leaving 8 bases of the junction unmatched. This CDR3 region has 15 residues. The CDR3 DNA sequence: TGTGCCAGCAGTGAACACAGGGGGTCGACCCATGGCTACACCTTC. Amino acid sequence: CASSEHRGSTHGYTF.

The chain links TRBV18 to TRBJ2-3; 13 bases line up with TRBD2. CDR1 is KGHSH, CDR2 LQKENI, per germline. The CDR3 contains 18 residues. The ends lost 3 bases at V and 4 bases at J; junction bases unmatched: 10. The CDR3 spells CASSPGLAGVLGADTQYF. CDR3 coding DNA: TGTGCCAGCTCACCCGGACTAGCGGGAGTCCTCGGCGCAGATACGCAGTATTTT.

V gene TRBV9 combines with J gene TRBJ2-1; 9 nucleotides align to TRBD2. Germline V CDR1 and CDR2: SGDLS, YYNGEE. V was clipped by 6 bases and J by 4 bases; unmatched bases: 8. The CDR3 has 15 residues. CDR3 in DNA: TGTGCCAGCACCCCCTCTAGCGGGGCGTACAATGAGCAGTTCTTC. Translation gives CASTPSSGAYNEQFF.

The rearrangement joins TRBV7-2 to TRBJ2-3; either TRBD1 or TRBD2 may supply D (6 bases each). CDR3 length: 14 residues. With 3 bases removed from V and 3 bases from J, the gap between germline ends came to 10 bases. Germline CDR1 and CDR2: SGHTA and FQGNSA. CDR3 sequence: CASSLGGQTDTQYF. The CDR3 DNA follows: TGTGCCAGCAGCTTGGGGGGACAAACAGATACGCAGTATTTT.